Listed here are 8 T cell receptor beta chains from one sample, sequenced in a study of cytomegalovirus exposure and HLA in healthy donors. PCR used 60 Vbeta primers and 13 Jbeta primers. Assay: immunoSEQ multiplex PCR; the TCRdb copy retains only in-frame clones and omits some. Of about 140,000 clones listed, around 80% are singletons. Sequences were obtained from PBMCs. Receptors were obtained from a woman in her 50s in good health and CMV-seropositive.

In DNA form, the CDR3 reads TGTGCCAGCAGCAAAGACAGGGGTCCTTACAATGAGCAGTTCTTC. Amino acids: CASSKDRGPYNEQFF. This chain connects TRBV11-3 to TRBJ2-1, with TRBD1 matching 8 bases. The germline gives CDR1 SGHNT, CDR2 YENEEA. V lost 5 bases, J lost 4 bases, and 7 bases stayed unmatched. CDR3 length equals 15 residues.

CDR3 DNA: TGTGCCACCTCCGGGACAGCACTCTACGAGCAGTACTTC. This translates into CATSGTALYEQYF. The rearrangement joins TRBV6-6 to TRBJ2-7; 7 bases match TRBD1. Looked up from germline, CDR1 is MNHNY and CDR2 is SVGAGI (reference sequence). The V and J ends lost 10 bases and 3 bases, in that order; junction bases with no gene match: 9. CDR3 length equals 13 residues.

This clone came up once. The rearrangement links TRBV12-5 to TRBJ2-3, with 7 bases identical to TRBD2. The ends lost 0 bases at V and 0 bases at J; junction bases unmatched: 21. The CDR3 contains 22 residues. In germline, CDR1 is LGHNT, CDR2 FRNRAP. CDR3 coding DNA: TGTGCTAGTGGTTTGGTAAGGCGAGACACTCTACCACTAGCGCCTAGCACAGATACGCAGTATTTT. Amino acid sequence: CASGLVRRDTLPLAPSTDTQYF.

The V call is TRBV6-5, the J call TRBJ1-1, with 9 bases that match TRBD1. Germline V lookup: CDR1 MNHEY, CDR2 SVGAGI. The CDR3 consists of 15 residues. Trimming cost V 4 bases and J 5 bases; bases outside gene matches: 8. CDR3 bases: TGTGCCAGCAGTTTTTCAGGACAGGGGAAGACTGAAGCTTTCTTT. The encoded protein is CASSFSGQGKTEAFF.

This clone has a single count. The genes are TRBV19 and TRBJ1-3; D is undetermined. This CDR3 is built from 15 residues. CDR1 is LNHDA, CDR2 SQIVND, per germline (reference sequence). Trimming cost V 6 bases and J 0 bases, with 12 bases left between them. The CDR3 sequence: CASSESRGSGNTIYF. In DNA form, the CDR3 reads TGTGCCAGTAGCGAATCCCGGGGCTCTGGAAACACCATATATTTT.

This clone showed up just a few times. The chain has TRBV7-2 and TRBJ2-2; D gene uncertain. V was clipped by 0 bases and J by 7 bases, with 12 bases between them. The CDR3 consists of 15 residues. Germline-derived CDR1 and CDR2 are SGHTA and FQGNSA. The CDR3 reads CASSLANLVGGELFF. The CDR3 nucleotides read TGTGCCAGCAGCTTAGCCAACCTAGTAGGCGGGGAGCTGTTTTTT.

This clone was detected only a few times. The chain joins TRBV6-1 to TRBJ1-2; D may be TRBD1 (5 bases). CDR1 is MNHNS, CDR2 SASEGT, per germline. The CDR3 spans 13 residues. Trimming stripped 2 bases from V and 2 bases from J, with 6 bases between. CDR3 amino acids: CASSEKGNYGYTF. CDR3 bases: TGTGCCAGCAGTGAAAAGGGGAACTATGGCTACACCTTC.

V is TRBV7-9 and J is TRBJ1-4; the D gene is possibly TRBD1 (5 bases). Trimming stripped 5 bases from V and 3 bases from J, with 13 bases between. This CDR3 spans 15 amino acids. Germline lookup yields CDR1 SEHNR and CDR2 FQNEAQ (reference sequence). CDR3 sequence (DNA): TGTGCCAGCAGCCGGGACTCCCATCCTAATGAAAAACTGTTTTTT. It is translated as CASSRDSHPNEKLFF.